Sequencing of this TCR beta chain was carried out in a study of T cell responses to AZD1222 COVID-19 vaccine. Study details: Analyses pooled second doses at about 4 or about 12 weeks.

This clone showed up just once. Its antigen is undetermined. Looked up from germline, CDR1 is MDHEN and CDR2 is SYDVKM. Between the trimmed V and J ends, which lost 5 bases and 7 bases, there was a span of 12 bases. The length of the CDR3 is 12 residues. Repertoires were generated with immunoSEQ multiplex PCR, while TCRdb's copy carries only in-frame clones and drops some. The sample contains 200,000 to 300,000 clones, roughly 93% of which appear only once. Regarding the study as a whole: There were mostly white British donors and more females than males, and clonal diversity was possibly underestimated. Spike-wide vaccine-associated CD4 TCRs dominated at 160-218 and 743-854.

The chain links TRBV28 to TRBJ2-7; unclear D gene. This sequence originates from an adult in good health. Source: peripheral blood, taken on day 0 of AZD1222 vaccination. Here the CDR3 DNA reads TGTGCCAGCAGTCCGTCAACCTTAGAGCAGTACTTC. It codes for CASSPSTLEQYF.